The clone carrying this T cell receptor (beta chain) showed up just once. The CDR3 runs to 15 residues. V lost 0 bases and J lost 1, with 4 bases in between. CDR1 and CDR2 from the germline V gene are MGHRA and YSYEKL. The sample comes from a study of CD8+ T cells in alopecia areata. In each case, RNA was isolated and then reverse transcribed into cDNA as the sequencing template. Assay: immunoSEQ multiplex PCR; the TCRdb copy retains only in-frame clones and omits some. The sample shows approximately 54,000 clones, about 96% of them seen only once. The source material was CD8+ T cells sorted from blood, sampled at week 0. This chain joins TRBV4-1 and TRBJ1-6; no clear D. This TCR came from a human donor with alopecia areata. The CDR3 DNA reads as TGCGCCAGCAGCCAAGACCCGTCCTATAATTCACCCCTCCACTTT. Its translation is CASSQDPSYNSPLHF.